Sequencing of this T cell receptor (beta chain) was carried out in a study of cytomegalovirus exposure and HLA in healthy donors. General study results and limits: When analyzed later, a missense DCLRE1C variant was found to be linked to TCR beta V- and J-gene trimming.

In the PCR, 60 Vbeta and 13 Jbeta primers were used. Here immunoSEQ multiplex PCR was the method, and the copy in TCRdb shows in-frame clones only, minus some. The sample yields around 160,000 clones, roughly 79% seen once. The CDR3 runs 16 residues. Germline CDR1 is MGHRA and CDR2 is YSYEKL. V lost 1 base and J lost 7; bases outside the gene matches: 5. Concerning this clone: Its specificity is not known.

The TCR comes from a man between 18 and 29 years old in good health and CMV-seropositive. The V call is TRBV4-1, the J call TRBJ1-4; TRBD1 matches 11 bases. Sequenced: PBMCs. DNA for the CDR3: TGCGCCAGCAGCCAAGGGACAGGGGGCGTGCCTGAAAAACTGTTTTTT. It is translated as CASSQGTGGVPEKLFF.